This TCR beta chain was sequenced during a study of blood T cell repertoires in COVID-19. Background on the study: Acute and convalescent COVID-19 samples came from the United States, Italy and Spain. T cells, B-cell-depleted T cells, or PBMCs provided the cDNA or gDNA that served as material.

The assay was immunoSEQ multiplex PCR, and TCRdb's table has in-frame clones only and misses some. The sample lists around 63,000 clones, roughly 88% seen once, with roughly 3.5% in the top ten. The germline V gene encodes CDR1 PRHDT and CDR2 FYEKMQ (reference sequence). The CDR3 runs 14 residues. The V gene end was trimmed by 4 bases and the J gene end by 6 bases; junction bases not matched to a gene: 7. This chain uses TRBV13 with TRBJ2-7; 9 bases map to TRBD1. The sample was peripheral blood. This TCR was sampled from a man between 45 and 60 years old with active COVID-19. The CDR3 bases are TGTGCCAGCAGCTCCCGGGACAGGGTGGCCGAGCAGTACTTC. Protein sequence: CASSSRDRVAEQYF.